This T cell receptor beta chain originates from a study of blood T cell repertoires in COVID-19. For the study at large: Sources were T cells, B-cell-depleted T cells, or PBMCs; the material itself was cDNA or gDNA.

Everyone who took part was about 18 to 90 years old, and they came from 20 to 25 US areas. Participants had their cohort set by participant-reported clinical history. Per the original methods: Estimation of nucleated cell counts relied on the amplification of reference gene primers. Generated by immunoSEQ multiplex PCR, the TCRdb table keeps only in-frame clones and is missing some. V and J calls and clone size are given by that table; D and trimming were obtained from the DNA. The sample has 250,000 to 300,000 clones, 89% seen once. The receptor was derived from a woman aged 55-75 years who had recovered from COVID-19. Sequenced material: PBMCs or T cells enriched from blood (not recorded which).

The CDR3 loop reads CASSSPGFLGYTF. The CDR3 DNA follows: TGTGCCAGCAGCTCTCCAGGGTTTCTTGGCTACACCTTC. V and J are TRBV11-2 and TRBJ1-2; weak D call: TRBD1 (5 bases). CDR3 length: 13 amino acids. The germline gives CDR1 SGHAT, CDR2 FQNNGV. V was pared by 4 bases and J by 7 bases, with 13 bases between.